This TCR beta chain appears in the sequencing data of a study of blood T cell repertoires in COVID-19. Across the study: Samples came from the United States, Italy and Spain, spanning acute and convalescent COVID-19. Sample material is recorded as cDNA or gDNA derived from T cells, B-cell-depleted T cells, or PBMCs.

Source study methods: Cell counts per sample came from amplifying reference gene primers. This table comes from immunoSEQ multiplex PCR, and its TCRdb copy is limited to in-frame clones, with some not included. The V and J calls and clone size are taken from that table; D and trimming were inferred from the DNA. The profile shows 300,000 to 350,000 clones, approximately 90% of them singletons. This CDR3 is 12 amino acids long. The ends were cut back, 2 bases at V and 10 bases at J, with 9 bases in the middle. Germline-derived CDR1 and CDR2 are WNHNN and SYGVQD (reference sequence). This chain uses TRBV10-1 with TRBJ2-1; TRBD1 might be the D (6 bases). The receptor's source is a woman aged 18-30 years who had recovered from COVID-19. The sequencing input was peripheral blood. The chain's CDR3 is CASSEGGREQFF. The CDR3 DNA reads TGCGCCAGCAGTGAGGGGGGCCGGGAGCAGTTCTTC.